This T cell receptor (beta chain) is drawn from a study of blood T cell repertoires in COVID-19. Germline CDR1 and CDR2: SGHTA and FQGTGA. V lost 2 bases, J lost 7 bases, and 4 bases stayed unmatched. The CDR3 consists of 14 residues. Original methodology: Reference gene primer amplification gave estimated nucleated cell counts. The protocol was immunoSEQ multiplex PCR, while the TCRdb copy is restricted to in-frame clones and leaves out a portion. Clone size and the V and J calls come from that table; the DNA yielded D and trimming. The sample carries about 160,000 clones, 84% recorded once. Sequences were obtained from peripheral blood. The chain joins TRBV7-3 to TRBJ2-1; 8 nucleotides agree with TRBD2. The source is a man between 35 and 55 years old who had recovered from COVID-19. CDR3 residues: CASSLGGGNNEQFF. Written as DNA, the CDR3 is TGTGCCAGCAGCTTAGGCGGGGGGAATAATGAGCAGTTCTTC.